This TCR beta chain came from a study of identical twins. General study points: Excess low generation probability was seen in twin-shared out-of-frame alpha sequences.

This clonotype showed up just a few times. Its antigen is undetermined. In germline, CDR1 is DFQATT, CDR2 SNEGSKA (reference sequence). The CDR3 spans 15 residues. V lost 1 base, J lost 2 bases, and 12 bases lay in between. Template switching introduced a universal primer site, and the cDNA bore unique molecular identifiers. MiXCR, run by TCRdb on the 5' RACE reads, gives a single entry per CDR3 protein. Among approximately 890,000 distinct CDR3 sequences, roughly 12% were seen once, and the ten largest hold 1.5% to 2%. These data were also filed under a second study, of yellow fever vaccine responses in identical twins.

Sequences were obtained from PBMCs. The J gene is TRBJ2-1, the V gene TRBV20-1; TRBD1 or TRBD2 may be the D gene (5 bases each). This TCR was sampled from a woman between 18 and 30 years old in good health. The CDR3 here is CSARAGQDPYNEQFF. In DNA form, the CDR3 reads TGCAGTGCTAGAGCGGGGCAGGACCCCTACAATGAGCAGTTCTTC.